This T cell receptor beta chain originates from a study of blood T cell repertoires in COVID-19 (dated by TCRdb to the early 2020s). Background on the whole study: The collaborator samples originated in the United States, Italy and Spain and spanned the acute and convalescent phases of COVID-19. Deeply sampled blood TCRbeta repertoires from subjects exposed to, actively infected with, or recovered from COVID-19 were included in the dataset. The samples were drawn from two sources: the first 160 participants of the ongoing ImmuneRACE study, and 1,000 to 1,500 subjects contributed by 6 global collaborators. The repertoires were made available in a free public database intended to serve as a resource for research on the immune response to SARS-CoV-2. Where HLA class I and class II types were available, the types were taken from metadata supplied by the sample provider, not from assay-based typing. The prospective study material was composed of cDNA or gDNA derived from T cells, B-cell-depleted T cells, or PBMCs. The sample metadata nearly always contained a de-identified subject ID, COVID-19 status, age in years and sex.

TCRbeta CDR3 regions were amplified from genomic DNA using the immunoSEQ Assay, a bias-controlled multiplex PCR. In the paper's pipeline: The number of nucleated cells in each sample was estimated by amplification of reference gene primers within the assay. Sequence reads were collapsed and filtered to measure the absolute abundance of every unique TCRbeta CDR3 rearrangement. For each sample, productive Simpson clonality was calculated as the square root of Simpson's diversity index over productive rearrangements. TCRdb provides this immuneACCESS table in a form limited to in-frame rearrangements. Some clones are lacking; in checked studies, under half of them reflect an unresolved V gene, and why the rest are absent is not known. That table supplies the V and J calls and clone size; D and trimming were determined from the DNA. This sample lists around 300,000 clones; 90% were detected once. In total, the top ten clones hold under 7% of the sample.

About this clone: Its antigen specificity is not known. No clone much larger than this one lies a single base away; base qualities are absent.

What the study reported, not specific to this receptor: The quantity of clinical and demographic metadata differed by source and by participant and was supplied without curation.

The trim is 5 bases for V and 7 bases for J, with a gap of 14 bases between the germline ends. CDR1 and CDR2, per the germline V gene, are SNHLY and FYNNEI. There are 14 amino acids in the CDR3, from cysteine to phenylalanine inclusive. Only the CDR3 part of the read is kept: 42 bases, read in frame from the first base. At one collaborating source in Seattle, patients were enrolled during active infection and were followed longitudinally through the course of disease. The collaborating institutions used their own protocols to collect whole blood in K2EDTA tubes. For TCRbeta analysis, collaborators shipped samples as frozen whole blood, isolated PBMCs, or DNA extracted from either of those sample types.

This chain is built from TRBV2 and TRBJ1-4; matching of 6 bases hints at TRBD1 as the D gene. Sequenced input: peripheral blood. The sequence was obtained from a woman aged 30 to 39 with COVID-19, enrolled during active disease. The CDR3 amino acid sequence is: CASSPGTSGEKLFF. The sequenced DNA: TGTGCCAGCAGTCCCGGGACATCGGGTGAAAAACTGTTTTTT.